These 23 T cell receptor beta chains share one sample of origin, sequenced in a study of blood T cells in healthy people across ages. The second PCR ran about 7 to 12 cycles with a sample-barcoded 5' primer and J-beta primers. TCRdb re-derived calls from the 5' RACE reads in MiXCR, one entry per CDR3 protein. Among fewer than 2,000,000 distinct CDR3 sequences listed, about two fifths were seen once. The material sequenced was blood. The receptors stem from a human donor in good health.

A few counts support this clonotype. CDR3 loop: CASSLARVSGGTGNEQFF. CDR3 DNA sequence: TGTGCCAGCAGCTTAGCGCGCGTCAGCGGGGGGACGGGAAATGAGCAGTTCTTC. The chain has TRBV7-8 and TRBJ2-1, with 9 bases matching TRBD2. The CDR3 has 18 amino acids. CDR1 is SGHVS and CDR2 is FQNEAQ in the germline V gene. Trimming removed 0 bases from V and 7 bases from J; junction bases left unmatched: 13.

The genes are TRBV9 and TRBJ1-2; TRBD1 might be the D (6 bases). Germline CDR1 SGDLS, CDR2 YYNGEE. V lost 4 bases, J lost 4 bases, and 14 bases lay in between. There are 14 residues in the CDR3. CDR3 coding DNA: TGTGCCAGCAGCCTTCCGGGGGCAGGCTATGGCTACACCTTC. Amino acid sequence: CASSLPGAGYGYTF.

V gene TRBV4-2 combines with J gene TRBJ2-7, with D unclear. Deletions cut 1 base from V and 7 bases from J, with 20 bases between. This CDR3 is 16 amino acids long. CDR1 is LGHNA and CDR2 is YNFKEQ in the germline V gene. The CDR3 loop reads CASSQVGRFRLNEQYF. CDR3 bases: TGTGCCAGCAGCCAAGTTGGCAGATTTAGGCTCAATGAGCAGTACTTC.

This clonotype was counted a few times. The genes are TRBV29-1 and TRBJ2-3; 9 bases are shared with TRBD2. Germline trimming cut 3 bases from V and 5 bases from J; bases unmatched to any gene: 3. Per the germline V gene, CDR1 is SQVTM and CDR2 is ANQGSEA. This CDR3 has 13 residues. The CDR3 here is CSVERGGRDTQYF. The CDR3 nucleotides read TGCAGCGTTGAGCGGGGGGGGCGAGATACGCAGTATTTT.

The V call is TRBV30, the J call TRBJ2-5, with 7 bases that match TRBD1. CDR1 and CDR2 (germline): GTSNPN, SVGIG (reference sequence). The CDR3 is made up of 14 amino acids. The J segment lost 2 bases and the V segment lost 3 bases, leaving 6 bases of the junction unmatched. The chain's CDR3 is CAWRDLGQQETQYF. CDR3 bases: TGTGCCTGGAGGGATTTGGGACAGCAAGAGACCCAGTACTTC. The full variable domain, completed using reference TRBV30 and TRBJ2-5, is SQTIHQWPATLVQPVGSPLSLECTVEGTSNPNLYWYRQAAGRGLQLLFYSVGIGQISSEVPQNLSASRPQDRQFILSSKKLLLSDSGFYLCAWRDLGQQETQYFGPGTRLLVL.

This clonotype was seen only a few times. The gene calls are TRBV7-2 and TRBJ2-3; possibly TRBD2 for D (7 bases). CDR1 is SGHTA, CDR2 FQGNSA, per germline. The germline V and J ends were trimmed by 6 bases and 5 bases, with 12 bases remaining between them. The CDR3 sequence is 13 residues long. This CDR3 is CASREGGVDTQYF. The CDR3 region has the DNA TGTGCCAGCAGGGAAGGGGGGGTAGATACGCAGTATTTT.

The chain carries TRBV29-1 and TRBJ2-3, with D unclear. The CDR3 runs to 14 residues. V was cut by 6 bases and J by 0 bases, with 13 bases left in between. Per germline, CDR1 SQVTM and CDR2 ANQGSEA. CDR3: CSVAVVSSTDTQYF. The CDR3 DNA sequence: TGCAGCGTGGCAGTCGTTTCTAGCACAGATACGCAGTATTTT.

This clonotype was detected only a few times. The V call is TRBV20-1, the J call TRBJ1-2; D is ambiguous. V dropped 3 bases and J dropped 0 bases, with 5 bases sitting between them. The CDR3 totals 12 residues. The germline CDR1 and CDR2 sequences are DFQATT and SNEGSKA (reference sequence). CDR3 protein: CSASAANYGYTF. For the CDR3, the DNA is TGCAGTGCTAGTGCAGCTAACTATGGCTACACCTTC.

V and J are TRBV21-1 and TRBJ1-1; no check of the table's D call, TRBD1, against the DNA was made. TRBV21-1 is designated a pseudogene. The CDR3 runs 17 residues. The CDR3 sequence is CASSKERGAIVNTEAFF. CDR3 in DNA: TGTGCCAGCAGCAAAGAGAGGGGCGCCATCGTGAACACTGAAGCTTTCTTT.

The CDR3: CASSTGSETGELFF. The CDR3 DNA reads as TGTGCCAGCAGCACAGGGTCGGAGACCGGGGAGCTGTTTTTT. The chain is built from TRBV6-5 and TRBJ2-2; a possible D gene is TRBD1 (6 bases). CDR3 length equals 14 residues. The germline V gene encodes CDR1 MNHEY and CDR2 SVGAGI. Trimming removed 6 bases at V and 5 bases at J, with 13 bases between.

The gene calls are TRBV12-3 or TRBV12-4 and TRBJ1-5; a weak D match, TRBD1 (5 bases). The CDR3 runs to 16 residues. V lost 3 bases, J lost 0 bases, and 12 bases lay in between. The CDR3 region is CASSLVGDPSNQPQHF. The CDR3, as DNA: TGTGCCAGCAGTTTGGTAGGGGACCCTAGCAATCAGCCCCAGCATTTT.

This clonotype was counted a few times. The rearrangement uses TRBV29-1 and TRBJ1-2, with 9 bases that match TRBD1. This CDR3 contains 12 residues. Germline V lookup: CDR1 SQVTM, CDR2 ANQGSEA. Trimming at V came to 7 bases and at J to 2 bases, leaving 2 bases not matched to a gene. CDR3 coding DNA: TGCAGCGAAGGACAGGGGAACTATGGCTACACCTTC. Its translation: CSEGQGNYGYTF. The full variable domain, in which reference TRBV29-1 and TRBJ1-2 provide the parts outside the CDR3, is SAVISQKPSRDICQRGTSLTIQCQVDSQVTMMFWYRQQPGQSLTLIATANQGSEATYESGFVIDKFPISRPNLTFSTLTVSNMSPEDSSIYLCSEGQGNYGYTFGSGTRLTVV.

This clonotype was counted a single time. The rearrangement joins TRBV12-3 or TRBV12-4 to TRBJ1-1; D not certain. V was cut by 3 bases and J by 3 bases, with 14 bases left in between. The CDR3 has 15 amino acids. CDR3 coding DNA: TGTGCCAGCAGTTTCTTTGGCAGGAGTGACACTGAAGCTTTCTTT. As protein: CASSFFGRSDTEAFF.

The rearrangement links TRBV27 to TRBJ1-1, with 8 positions matching TRBD1. This CDR3 has 17 residues. V lost 6 bases, J lost 6 bases, and 18 bases stayed unmatched. The germline CDR1 and CDR2 sequences are MNHEY and SMNVEV (reference sequence). The CDR3 sequence: CASSPLGQGQPGAEAFF. The CDR3 region has the DNA TGTGCCAGCAGCCCGTTAGGACAGGGTCAACCTGGAGCTGAAGCTTTCTTT.

The J gene is TRBJ2-4, the V gene TRBV7-2; tentative D call: TRBD2 (6 bases). Looked up from germline, CDR1 is SGHTA and CDR2 is FQGNSA. The CDR3 length is 13 residues. V lost 1 base and J 9 bases, leaving 10 bases between the germline ends. DNA of the CDR3: TGTGCCAGCAGCTTAGGGGGGGACCGCATTCAGTACTTC. This translates into CASSLGGDRIQYF. The whole variable domain, filled in from reference TRBV7-2 and TRBJ2-4, reads GAGVSQSPSNKVTEKGKDVELRCDPISGHTALYWYRQSLGQGLEFLIYFQGNSAPDKSGLPSDRFSAERTGGSVSTLTIQRTQQEDSAVYLCASSLGGDRIQYFGAGTRLSVL.

The chain combines TRBV4-2 with TRBJ2-7; D is unresolved. Germline-derived CDR1 and CDR2 are LGHNA and YNFKEQ. This CDR3 has 12 residues. V was clipped by 2 bases and J by 6 bases, with 8 bases between them. CDR3 nucleotide sequence: TGTGCCAGCAGCCAACGAATTAGCGAGCAGTACTTC. This encodes CASSQRISEQYF.

The chain combines TRBV7-9 with TRBJ2-1; the D call may be TRBD1 or TRBD2 (5 bases each). The V gene lost 3 bases and the J gene lost 8 bases, with 8 bases spanning the gap. Germline V gene data show CDR1 as SEHNR and CDR2 as FQNEAQ (reference sequence). The CDR3 spans 12 residues. Written as DNA, the CDR3 is TGTGCCAGCAGCTTCAGGGACGATGAGCAGTTCTTC. It translates to CASSFRDDEQFF.

The chain recombines TRBV6-1 with TRBJ2-7; 8 bases line up with TRBD2. Germline CDR1 MNHNS, CDR2 SASEGT. This CDR3 is built from 17 residues. After removal of 6 bases from V and 0 bases from J, the junction contained 13 bases not matched to a gene. The CDR3 spells CASRTAGAGRGSYEQYF. As DNA, the CDR3 is TGTGCCAGCAGGACAGCGGGGGCCGGGAGGGGCTCCTACGAGCAGTACTTC.

This chain joins TRBV10-3 and TRBJ2-7; 11 bases line up with TRBD2. The V segment lost 4 bases and the J segment 3 bases; nucleotides outside the gene matches: 2. This CDR3 region has 14 residues. Germline V gene sequence: CDR1 ENHRY, CDR2 SYGVKD. CDR3: CAISVAGGVYEQYF. The CDR3 coding sequence is TGTGCCATCAGTGTAGCGGGGGGGGTCTACGAGCAGTACTTC.

This clonotype showed up just a few times. V gene TRBV7-2 combines with J gene TRBJ1-1; D is undetermined. This CDR3 has 13 amino acids. Germline V lookup: CDR1 SGHTA, CDR2 FQGNSA. V was cut by 2 bases and J by 1 base, with 5 bases left in between. In DNA, the CDR3 is TGTGCCAGCAGCTTACACCAGAACACTGAAGCTTTCTTT. Amino acid sequence: CASSLHQNTEAFF.

This clonotype was observed once. The chain recombines TRBV7-2 with TRBJ2-5; a possible D gene is TRBD2 (5 bases). The CDR3 extends over 15 amino acids. Germline CDR1 reads SGHTA; CDR2 reads FQGNSA. The V end was cut by 4 bases, the J end by 5 bases, with 17 bases between. The CDR3 spells CASSSQVSREETQYF. CDR3 bases: TGTGCCAGCAGCTCCCAGGTTTCTAGGGAGGAGACCCAGTACTTC.

The chain joins TRBV2 to TRBJ1-5; unclear D gene. This CDR3 has 15 residues. Trimming left V 2 bases short and J 2 bases short, with 10 bases between. The germline V gene has CDR1 SNHLY and CDR2 FYNNEI. CDR3 loop: CASSEQVWGNQPQHF. Written as DNA, the CDR3 is TGTGCCAGCAGTGAACAGGTTTGGGGCAATCAGCCCCAGCATTTT.

J is TRBJ2-5 and V is TRBV7-3, with TRBD2 matching 7 bases. In germline, CDR1 is SGHTA, CDR2 FQGTGA. V lost 8 bases and J lost 4; bases outside the gene matches: 10. CDR3 length: 14 amino acids. For the CDR3, the DNA is TGTGCCAGCGGCCCAGGGACTATCTCAGAGACCCAGTACTTC. Translated, it gives CASGPGTISETQYF.